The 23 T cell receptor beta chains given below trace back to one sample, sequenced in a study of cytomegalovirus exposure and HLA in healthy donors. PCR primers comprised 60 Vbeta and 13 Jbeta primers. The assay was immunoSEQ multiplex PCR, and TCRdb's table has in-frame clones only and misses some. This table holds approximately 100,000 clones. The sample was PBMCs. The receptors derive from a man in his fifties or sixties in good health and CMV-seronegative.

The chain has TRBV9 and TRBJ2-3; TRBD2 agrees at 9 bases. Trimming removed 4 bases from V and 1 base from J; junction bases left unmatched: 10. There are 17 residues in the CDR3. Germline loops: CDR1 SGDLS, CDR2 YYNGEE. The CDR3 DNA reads TGTGCCAGCAGCCCCCTCGAGATAGCGGGGGGCACAGATACGCAGTATTTT. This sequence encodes CASSPLEIAGGTDTQYF.

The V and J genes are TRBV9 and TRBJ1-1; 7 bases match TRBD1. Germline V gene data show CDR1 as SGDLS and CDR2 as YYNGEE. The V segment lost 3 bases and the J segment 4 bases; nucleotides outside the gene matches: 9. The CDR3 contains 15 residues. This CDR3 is CASSGKTGSATEAFF. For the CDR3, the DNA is TGTGCCAGCAGCGGGAAGACAGGGAGCGCCACTGAAGCTTTCTTT.

CDR3 amino acids: CASSESGEQETQYF. The CDR3 DNA is TGCGCCAGCAGTGAGTCTGGGGAGCAGGAGACCCAGTACTTC. This rearrangement joins TRBV10-1 to TRBJ2-5, with D perhaps TRBD2 (5 bases). This CDR3 is built from 14 residues. CDR1 and CDR2 from the germline V gene are WNHNN and SYGVQD (reference sequence). Trimming pared 0 bases from V and 5 bases from J, leaving 10 bases between.

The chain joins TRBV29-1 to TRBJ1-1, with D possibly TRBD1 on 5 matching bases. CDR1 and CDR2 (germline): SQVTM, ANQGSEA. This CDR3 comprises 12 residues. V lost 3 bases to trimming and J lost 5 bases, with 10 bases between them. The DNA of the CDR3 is TGCAGCGTTGACAGGGATGGGACTGAAGCTTTCTTT. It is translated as CSVDRDGTEAFF.

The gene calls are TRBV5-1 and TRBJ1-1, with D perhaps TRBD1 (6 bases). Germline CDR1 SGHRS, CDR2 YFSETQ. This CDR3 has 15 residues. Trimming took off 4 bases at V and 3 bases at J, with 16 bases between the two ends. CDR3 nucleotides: TGCGCCAGCAGCGAAACCTCAGGGGCCTACACTGAAGCTTTCTTT. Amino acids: CASSETSGAYTEAFF.

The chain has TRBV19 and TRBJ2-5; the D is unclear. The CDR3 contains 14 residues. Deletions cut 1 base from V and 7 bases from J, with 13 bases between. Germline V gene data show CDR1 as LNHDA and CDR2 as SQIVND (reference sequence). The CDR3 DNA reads TGTGCCAGTAGTATAGTCGGTAAAGATGTGACCCAGTACTTC. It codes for CASSIVGKDVTQYF.

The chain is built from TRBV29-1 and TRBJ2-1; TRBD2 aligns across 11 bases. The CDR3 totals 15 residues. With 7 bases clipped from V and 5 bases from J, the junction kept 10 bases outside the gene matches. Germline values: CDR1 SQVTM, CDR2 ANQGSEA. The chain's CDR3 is CSGVVAGGPDNEQFF. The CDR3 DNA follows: TGCAGCGGAGTGGTAGCGGGAGGGCCGGACAATGAGCAGTTCTTC.

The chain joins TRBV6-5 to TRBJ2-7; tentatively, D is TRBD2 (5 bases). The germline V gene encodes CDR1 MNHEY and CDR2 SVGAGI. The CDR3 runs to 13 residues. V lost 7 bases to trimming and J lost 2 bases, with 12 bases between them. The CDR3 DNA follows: TGTGCCAGCAAGGGAGCAGGTCCCTACGAGCAGTACTTC. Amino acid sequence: CASKGAGPYEQYF.

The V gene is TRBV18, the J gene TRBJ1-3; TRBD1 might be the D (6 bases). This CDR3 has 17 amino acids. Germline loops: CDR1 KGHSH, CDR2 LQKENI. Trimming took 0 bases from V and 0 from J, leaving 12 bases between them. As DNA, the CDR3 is TGTGCCAGCTCACCACCGACAGGACCCAGCTCTGGAAACACCATATATTTT. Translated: CASSPPTGPSSGNTIYF.

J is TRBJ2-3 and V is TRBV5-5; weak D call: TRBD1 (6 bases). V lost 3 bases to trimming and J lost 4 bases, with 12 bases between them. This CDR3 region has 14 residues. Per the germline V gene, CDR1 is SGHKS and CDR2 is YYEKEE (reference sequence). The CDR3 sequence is CASSSAGVADTQYF. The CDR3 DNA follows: TGTGCCAGCAGCTCTGCAGGGGTCGCAGATACGCAGTATTTT.

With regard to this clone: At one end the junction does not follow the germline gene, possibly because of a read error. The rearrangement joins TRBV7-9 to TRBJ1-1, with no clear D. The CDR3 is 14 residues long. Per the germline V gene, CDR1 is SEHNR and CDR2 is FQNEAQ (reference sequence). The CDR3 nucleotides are TGTGCCAGCATCTTAGGGCAGTTGAACACTGAAGCTTTCTTT. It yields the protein CASILGQLNTEAFF.

CDR3 residues: CASSSTGTGYGYTF. CDR3 nucleotides: TGTGCCAGCAGTTCCACCGGGACAGGGTATGGCTACACCTTC. V and J are TRBV27 and TRBJ1-2, with TRBD1 identical over 9 bases. CDR1 and CDR2 (germline): MNHEY, SMNVEV (reference sequence). The CDR3 extends over 14 amino acids. The J segment lost 5 bases and the V segment lost 4 bases, leaving 5 bases of the junction unmatched.

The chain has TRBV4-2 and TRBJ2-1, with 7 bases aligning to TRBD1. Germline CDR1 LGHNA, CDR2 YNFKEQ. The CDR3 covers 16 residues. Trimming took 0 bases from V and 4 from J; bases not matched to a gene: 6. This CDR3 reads CASSQESPGQYNEQFF. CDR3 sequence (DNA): TGTGCCAGCAGCCAAGAATCCCCGGGACAGTACAATGAGCAGTTCTTC.

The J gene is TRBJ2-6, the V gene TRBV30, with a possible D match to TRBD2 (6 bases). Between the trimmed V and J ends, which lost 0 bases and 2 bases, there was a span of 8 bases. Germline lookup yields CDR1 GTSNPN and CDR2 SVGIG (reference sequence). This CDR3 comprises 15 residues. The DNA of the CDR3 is TGTGCCTGGAGTGTAGGAGGGGCTGGGGCCAACGTCCTGACTTTC. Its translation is CAWSVGGAGANVLTF.

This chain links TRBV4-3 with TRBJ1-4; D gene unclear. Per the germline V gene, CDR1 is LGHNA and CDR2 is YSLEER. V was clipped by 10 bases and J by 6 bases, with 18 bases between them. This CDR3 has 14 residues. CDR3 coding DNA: TGCGCCACCTTGGCCGAAGTGAGGGATGAAAAACTGTTTTTT. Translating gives CATLAEVRDEKLFF.

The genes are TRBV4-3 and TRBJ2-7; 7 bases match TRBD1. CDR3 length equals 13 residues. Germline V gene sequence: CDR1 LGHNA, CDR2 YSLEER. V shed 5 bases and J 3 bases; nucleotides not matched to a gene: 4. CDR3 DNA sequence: TGCGCCAGCAGCAAACAGGGGTTCTACGAGCAGTACTTC. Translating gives CASSKQGFYEQYF.

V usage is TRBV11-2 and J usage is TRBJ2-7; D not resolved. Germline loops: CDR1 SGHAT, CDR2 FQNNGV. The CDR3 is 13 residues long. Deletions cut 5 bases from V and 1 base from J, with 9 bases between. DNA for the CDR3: TGTGCCAGCAGCCACGGTATATCCTACGAGCAGTACTTC. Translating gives CASSHGISYEQYF.

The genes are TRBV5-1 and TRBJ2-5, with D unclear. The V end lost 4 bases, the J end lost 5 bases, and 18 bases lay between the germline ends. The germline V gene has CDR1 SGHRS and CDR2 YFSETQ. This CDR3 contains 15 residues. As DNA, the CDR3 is TGCGCCAGCAGCCCGCAGGCTGGCGTATCGGAGACCCAGTACTTC. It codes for CASSPQAGVSETQYF.

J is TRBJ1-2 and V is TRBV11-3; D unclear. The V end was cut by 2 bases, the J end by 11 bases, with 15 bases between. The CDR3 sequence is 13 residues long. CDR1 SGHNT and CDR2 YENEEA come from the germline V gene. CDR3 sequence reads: CASSLITAGGYTF. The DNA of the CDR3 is TGTGCCAGCAGCTTAATAACTGCAGGAGGGTACACCTTC.

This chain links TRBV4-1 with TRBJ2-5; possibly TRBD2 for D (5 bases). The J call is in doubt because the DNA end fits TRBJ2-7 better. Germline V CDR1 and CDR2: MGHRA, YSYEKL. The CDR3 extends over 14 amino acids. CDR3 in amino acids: CASSSKGGGYEQYF. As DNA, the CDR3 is TGCGCCAGCAGCTCGAAGGGTGGAGGCTACGAGCAGTACTTC.

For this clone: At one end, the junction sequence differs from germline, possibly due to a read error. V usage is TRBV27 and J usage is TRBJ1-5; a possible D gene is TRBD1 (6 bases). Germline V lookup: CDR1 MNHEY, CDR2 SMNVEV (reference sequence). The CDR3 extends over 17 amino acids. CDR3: CASSNRGGPGGNQSQHF. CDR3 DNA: TGTGCCAGCAGTAACCGGGGGGGGCCGGGTGGCAATCAGTCCCAGCATTTT.

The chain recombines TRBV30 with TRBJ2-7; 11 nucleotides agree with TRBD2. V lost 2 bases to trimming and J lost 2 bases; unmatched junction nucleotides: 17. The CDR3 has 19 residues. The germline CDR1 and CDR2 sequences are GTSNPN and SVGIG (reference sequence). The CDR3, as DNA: TGTGCCTGGAGTCCCGCTTGGGGAACTAGCGGGAGTCTAACCTACGAGCAGTACTTC. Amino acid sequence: CAWSPAWGTSGSLTYEQYF.

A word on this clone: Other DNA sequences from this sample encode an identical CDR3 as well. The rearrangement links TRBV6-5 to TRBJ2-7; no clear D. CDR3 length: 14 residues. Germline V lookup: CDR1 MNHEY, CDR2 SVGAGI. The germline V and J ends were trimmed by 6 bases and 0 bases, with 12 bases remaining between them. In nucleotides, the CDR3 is TGTGCCAGCAGCACTGACACACTCTCCTACGAGCAGTACTTC. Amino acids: CASSTDTLSYEQYF.